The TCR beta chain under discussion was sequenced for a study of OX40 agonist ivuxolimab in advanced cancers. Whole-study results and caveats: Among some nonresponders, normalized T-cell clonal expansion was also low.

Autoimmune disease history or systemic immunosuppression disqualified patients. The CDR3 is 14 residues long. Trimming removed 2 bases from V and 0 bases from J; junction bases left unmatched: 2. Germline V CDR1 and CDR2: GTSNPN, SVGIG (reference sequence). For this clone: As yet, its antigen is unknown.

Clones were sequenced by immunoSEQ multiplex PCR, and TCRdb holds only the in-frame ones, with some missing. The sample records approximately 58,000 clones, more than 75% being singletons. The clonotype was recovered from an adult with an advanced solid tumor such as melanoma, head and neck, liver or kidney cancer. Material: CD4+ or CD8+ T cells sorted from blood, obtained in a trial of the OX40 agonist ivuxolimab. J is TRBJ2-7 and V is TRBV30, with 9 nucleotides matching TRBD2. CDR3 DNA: TGTGCCTGGAGTCTTAGCGGGGGCTCCTACGAGCAGTACTTC. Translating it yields CAWSLSGGSYEQYF.